The 2 T cell receptor beta chains listed next were all sequenced from one sample in a study of shared clonotypes between healthy human individuals. The repertoire was sequenced with immunoSEQ multiplex PCR; TCRdb's copy has only in-frame clones and lacks some. This table has 2 million to 3 million clones, over 85% appearing once. Sequencing used naive CD4+ T cells sorted from blood. Subset reported: CD45RA+ positively selected. The receptor source for this set is a man aged 18-30 years in good health.

A note on this clone: Other DNA sequences within the sample encode an identical CDR3. V is TRBV2 and J is TRBJ2-7, with D hard to call. The CDR3 has 12 residues. Germline loops: CDR1 SNHLY, CDR2 FYNNEI. V was shortened by 4 bases and J by 0 bases, with 4 bases between the two germline ends. CDR3 region: CASSVVSYEQYF. For the CDR3, the DNA is TGTGCCAGCAGTGTCGTCTCCTACGAGCAGTACTTC.

The J gene is TRBJ1-1, the V gene TRBV6-5; 8 bases align to TRBD1. The germline CDR1 and CDR2 sequences are MNHEY and SVGAGI. V gave up 0 bases and J gave up 9 bases; unmatched junction bases: 6. The CDR3 is made up of 14 amino acids. CDR3 residues: CASSYSGQGRKAFF. Written as DNA, the CDR3 is TGTGCCAGCAGTTACTCTGGACAGGGACGGAAAGCTTTCTTT.